This T cell receptor (beta chain) appears in the sequencing data of a study of cytomegalovirus exposure and HLA in healthy donors (dated by TCRdb to 2016 to 2017). General notes on the study: An earlier analysis of some 550 of the donors reported roughly 300 Gb of sequence data and roughly 100 million unique TCR beta sequences from 150 million to 200 million T cells. Along with the roughly 610-subject first cohort, a separate validation cohort of over 90 different subjects was used. On average, 235,054 unique TCR beta nucleotide sequences were sequenced per donor among some 430 genotyped donors of the cohort, with around 19% of those sequences being non-productive. To predict cytomegalovirus infection status, the study brought together high-throughput TCR immunosequencing, statistical association of individual TCRs with disease status, and machine learning. Every repertoire in the discovery cohort had been generated on one and the same sequencing platform. In a later analysis, previously published TCR beta repertoires from 670 or so donors were re-analyzed and high-resolution HLA genotyping was added so that TCR occurrence patterns could be studied. Donor age, sex, ethnicity and CMV serostatus were collected together with the repertoire data. The number of donors typed differed by locus, with roughly 620-630 for A, B, C, DRB1 and DQB1, more than 500 for DQA1, about 610 for DPA1, and approximately 470 for DPB1. The later analysis used no new phenotypic data to find candidate immune exposures, relying instead on TCR beta sequences and their occurrence across donors. A later genetic analysis used genome-wide SNP genotypes for about 65% of the 666 donors, treating that subset as a discovery cohort. An earlier analysis of approximately 640 of the donors applied high-throughput TCR beta sequencing to assess whether each TCR beta V gene segment acted as functional or pseudogenic. Several DR-DQ haplotypes were handled as single units for association and clustering because linkage in the cohort was strong. Of the roughly 400 genotyped donors, about 80% fell in the genetic ancestry cluster associated with self-reported Caucasian donors. The study used immunosequencing to profile the T cell repertoires of approximately 630 subjects and linked those repertoires to cytomegalovirus serostatus. The study aimed to test whether signatures of past pathogen exposure could be identified by cataloging public T cell receptors. HLA typing included class I and class II loci at four-digit resolution. Roughly 300 gigabases of sequencing data and 91 million or so unique TCR sequences made up an early release that covered approximately 700 HLA-typed donors. Results and caveats for the whole study, not just this receptor: In both the original and validation cohorts, the classifier was reported to diagnose cytomegalovirus status with high specificity and sensitivity. Only TCR beta chains were sequenced in this cohort, and the absence of alpha or paired-chain data limited detectable features. The sequencing pipeline was judged likely to have produced a cluster of highly shared sequence variants as a technical artifact. Roughly uniform sequencing depth across donors was assumed in presence/absence analyses, although this assumption may not hold. In a later analysis, HLA-associated TCR beta chains were found to be more clonally expanded and to have lower generation probabilities than equally common non-associated chains. Because some donors lacked HLA typing at each locus, the association tests relied only on the typed subset. While some public TCRs were present in many individuals, most TCR sequences turned up only very rarely across donors. According to a later analysis, parvovirus B19, influenza, CMV and Epstein-Barr virus appeared linked to several top co-occurrence clusters. CMV serostatus was the only immune exposure information available for the cohort. Correlated functional status among segregating V segments might be attributable to linkage disequilibrium, but an unknown experimental factor could not be ruled out. A few of the identified cytomegalovirus-associated TCR beta chains were confirmed in vitro to be specific for cytomegalovirus antigens. According to a later analysis, TCR association rates differed among HLA loci, with DRB1 alleles showing the most associated TCRs and HLA-C alleles showing the fewest. In a later genetic analysis, a missense DCLRE1C variant was associated with V-gene and J-gene trimming of TCR beta chains, and the association was replicated in an independent cohort. According to a later analysis, most CMV-associated TCR beta chains appeared to be HLA-restricted, and the HLA associations seemed to be driven largely by CMV exposure. The authors suggested that the approach could potentially be generalized to other disease states and immunological phenotypes. In an earlier analysis of some 500 of the donors, most TCR beta V segments were observed in productive rearrangements about 87% or about 30% of the time, broadly matching IMGT annotations. At a false discovery rate of 0.05, a later analysis linked fewer than 20,000 TCR beta sequences to specific HLA alleles. A further reported finding was that TCR beta sequences accurately predicted the HLA-A and HLA-B alleles for most subjects in the first cohort. A total of about 150 TCR beta chains were listed by the study as associated with cytomegalovirus. Because the 87-base-pair reads could not distinguish some IMGT-functional V segments, including TRBV6-2 and TRBV6-3, those segments were excluded. The earlier analysis of approximately 590 of the donors excluded 15 to 20 rarely observed V segments, including chromosome 9 orphons, because counts were too low. Compared with the roughly 670-donor mean, donors in an Asian-associated ancestry cluster had fewer N-insertions in productive TCRs, according to a later genetic analysis. When HLA alleles, especially DR and DQ, strongly co-occurred, attributing TCR associations to individual alleles was difficult.

Library preparation used the immunoSEQ multiplex PCR assay. For the multiplex PCR, a mixture combining 60 forward primers for TCR Vbeta segments and 13 reverse primers for TCR Jbeta segments was used. Amplification of the CDR3 region of rearranged TCR beta genes was performed with a multiplex PCR assay on genomic DNA. On the Illumina HiSeq System, the amplified TCR beta libraries were sequenced as 87-base-pair reads. The authors' analysis ran thus. Across the 670 or so repertoires, a later analysis counted roughly 84 million unique TCR beta chains, 9.5 million to 13 million of which were shared by at least two donors. Raw reads were error-corrected and collapsed into unique sequences with a nearest-neighbor algorithm that merged closely related sequences to remove PCR and sequencing errors. CDR3 sequences were aligned to IMGT reference sequences to assign V, D and J gene segments. For a sequence to be retained, at least a six-nucleotide match to both a V gene segment and a J gene segment was required. Rearrangements were called productive when the CDR3 lacked stop codons and stayed in frame with V and J; all others were non-productive. Following IMGT convention, CDR3 was defined as the stretch from the second conserved V-encoded cysteine to the conserved J-encoded phenylalanine. Sequences without an unambiguous match to a single V gene segment were excluded from the earlier analysis of approximately 600 of the donors. An earlier analysis of fewer than 750 of the donors called V segments functional above 56.7% productive rearrangements and segregating when the between-donor standard deviation exceeded 5%. A statistical classification framework was developed to diagnose cytomegalovirus status using the catalog of TCR beta chain sequences. In a later analysis, V and J genes were assigned by comparing TCR nucleotide sequences against IMGT/GENE-DB human TR gene sequences. Using the TCRdist pipeline, a later analysis assigned CDR3 sequences along with most-parsimonious VDJ recombination scenarios. In a later analysis, every TCR beta chain was defined by the combination of its CDR3 amino acid sequence and its V-gene family, and reads without a unique V-gene family were dropped. To address suspected cross-contamination and a sequencing artifact, a later analysis removed a few hundred highly shared, low-generation-probability nucleotide sequences. A later analysis calculated a clonal expansion index for each public chain from normalized within-repertoire ranks of inferred template counts. A later analysis computed generation probabilities with a VDJ recombination model fitted to out-of-frame rearrangements, and checked the results against IGoR. In a later analysis, TCR-TCR, TCR-HLA and TCR-CMV co-occurrence was scored with hypergeometric tests, and a repertoire-size bias correction was applied to TCR pairs. A later analysis estimated false discovery rates by permuting HLA or CMV assignments 20 times. In a later analysis, co-occurring TCRs were grouped using DBSCAN, with TCRdist sequence similarity added in when clustering inside HLA-allele-positive subsets. Co-occurrence clustering excluded repertoires with fewer than 30,000 or more than 120,000 public chains, plus five with anomalous nucleotide sharing. As stored in TCRdb, this immuneACCESS dataset retains in-frame rearrangements with V and J assigned. A fraction of the clones does not appear; measured against another copy, unresolved V genes explain less than half of the discrepancy, and the remainder lacks a known reason. V and J calls and clone size come straight from that table; D and trimming were deduced from the DNA. This sample gives 150,000 to 200,000 clones in total; roughly 80% of them show up just once. About 11% of the sample is in the top ten clones.

A note on this clone: The antigen this receptor binds is unknown. No base quality values were provided; no much bigger clone lies one nucleotide off.

From the germline V gene, CDR1 is SGHRS and CDR2 is YFSETQ. From the cysteine through the phenylalanine, the CDR3 covers 14 amino acids. Only the CDR3 portion is preserved as DNA: 42 bases, with reading frame beginning at the first base. Trimming costs V 3 bases and J 7 bases, and their ends lie 16 bases apart. The cohort consisted of 600 or so healthy bone marrow donors. Cohort members were all nominally healthy when sampled, although unrecorded immune exposures were likely present. The donor was CMV seropositive and belonged to the group of 250 to 300 seropositive cohort members. Each donor provided a peripheral blood sample, and peripheral blood mononuclear cells were used for TCR beta sequencing. Genomic DNA was extracted from the blood cell samples with the Qiagen DNeasy Blood Extraction Kit.

The material sequenced was PBMCs. The sequence joins TRBV5-1 to TRBJ1-2; confidence is insufficient to name the D gene. The sequence was collected from a middle-aged man in good health and CMV-seropositive. The DNA sequence is as follows: TGCGCCAGCAGCTCTACGACAATTCAGTTTGGCTACACCTTC. It specifies CASSSTTIQFGYTF.